This TCR beta chain was recorded in a study of CD8 T cells in ankylosing spondylitis (TCRdb year 2017). At the level of the whole study: T cell receptor beta repertoires were profiled in healthy donors and ankylosing spondylitis patients so that disease-linked TCR variants could be found. In total, the full study cohort was made up of about 99 healthy donors and roughly 27 ankylosing spondylitis patients. Samples of peripheral blood were taken, and for ankylosing spondylitis patients, synovial fluid was collected as well.

The germline V gene sets CDR1 to LGHNA and CDR2 to YSLEER. The CDR3 numbers 14 residues from cysteine through phenylalanine. The CDR3 DNA has 42 bases and is translated from base 1. Germline trimming amounts to 1 base on V and 7 bases on J, with 3 as the count of junction bases outside the gene matches. This clonotype was recorded at least ten times. Which antigen it targets is not known. Per-base qualities were not stored, and no clone one base away is much larger. Study-wide conclusions, independent of this receptor: Some motif variants had previously been reported in the synovial fluid and blood of reactive arthritis patients, which suggests shared mechanisms of disease initiation. In peripheral blood, the disease-linked clones were found at relatively low frequencies and had a CD8+ phenotype. Blood from ankylosing spondylitis patients appeared to be characterized by a TCR beta motif composed of eight highly homologous amino acid variants. According to the report, matched synovial fluid samples from ankylosing spondylitis patients were significantly enriched for the disease-linked clones.

The instrument was an Illumina HiSeq 2500. Quantitative 5'-RACE with molecular barcodes was used to prepare TCR beta libraries. The published analysis was carried out like this. A new computational method based on a probabilistic model of VDJ rearrangement was used to identify disease-linked TCR variants. TCRdb itself trimmed the public reads at Q25 with fastp, ran MiXCR and retained productive beta chains. All rows with the same CDR3 protein become a single entry with the most common DNA and genes. Clone size and V and J calls follow TCRdb, not the original study. In this sample the table shows 250,000 to 400,000 distinct CDR3 sequences, roughly 12% of which occur a single time. The top ten clonotypes cover roughly a tenth of the sample.

This chain joins TRBV4-3 to TRBJ2-1; 8 nucleotides in the junction match TRBD2. This TCR came from a female donor with ankylosing spondylitis or in good health (not recorded which). Sequencing used blood, either unsorted or a sorted T cell fraction (not recorded which). The nucleotide sequence reads TGCGCCAGCAGCCAAGGGACTAGCAAAAATGAGCAGTTCTTC. It encodes CASSQGTSKNEQFF.